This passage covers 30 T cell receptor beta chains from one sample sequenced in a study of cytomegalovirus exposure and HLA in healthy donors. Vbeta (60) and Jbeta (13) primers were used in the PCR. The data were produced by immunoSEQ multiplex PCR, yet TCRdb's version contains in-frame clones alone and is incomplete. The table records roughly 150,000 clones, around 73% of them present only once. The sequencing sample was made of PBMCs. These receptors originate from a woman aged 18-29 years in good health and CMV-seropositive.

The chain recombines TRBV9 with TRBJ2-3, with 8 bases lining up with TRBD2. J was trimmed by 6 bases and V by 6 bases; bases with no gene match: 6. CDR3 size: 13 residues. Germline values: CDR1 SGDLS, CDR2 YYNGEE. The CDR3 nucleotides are TGTGCCAGCACCTCGGGAGGGGTCGATACGCAGTATTTT. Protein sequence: CASTSGGVDTQYF.

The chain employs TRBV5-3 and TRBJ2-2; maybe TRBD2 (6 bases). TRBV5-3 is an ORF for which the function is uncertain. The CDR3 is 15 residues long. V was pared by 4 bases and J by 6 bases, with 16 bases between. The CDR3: CARSPDYLGSGELFF. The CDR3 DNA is TGTGCCAGAAGCCCGGACTACTTAGGGTCCGGGGAGCTGTTTTTT.

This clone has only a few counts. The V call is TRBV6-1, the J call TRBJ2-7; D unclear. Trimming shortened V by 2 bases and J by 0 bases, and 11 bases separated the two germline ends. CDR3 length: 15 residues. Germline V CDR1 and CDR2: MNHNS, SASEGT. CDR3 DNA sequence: TGTGCCAGCAGTGAATTATTAGGAGACTCCTACGAGCAGTACTTC. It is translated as CASSELLGDSYEQYF.

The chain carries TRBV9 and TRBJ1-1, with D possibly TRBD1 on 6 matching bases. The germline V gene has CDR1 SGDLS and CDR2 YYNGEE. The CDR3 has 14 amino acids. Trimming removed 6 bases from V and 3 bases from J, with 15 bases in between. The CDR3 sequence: CASTRGGRDTEAFF. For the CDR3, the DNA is TGTGCCAGCACGCGGGGGGGGCGGGACACTGAAGCTTTCTTT.

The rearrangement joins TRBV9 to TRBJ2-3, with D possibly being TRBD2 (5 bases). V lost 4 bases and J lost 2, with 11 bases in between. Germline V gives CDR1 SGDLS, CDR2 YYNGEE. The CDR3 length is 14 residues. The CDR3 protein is CASSTDGNTDTQYF. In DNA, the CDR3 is TGTGCCAGCAGCACGGACGGGAACACAGATACGCAGTATTTT.

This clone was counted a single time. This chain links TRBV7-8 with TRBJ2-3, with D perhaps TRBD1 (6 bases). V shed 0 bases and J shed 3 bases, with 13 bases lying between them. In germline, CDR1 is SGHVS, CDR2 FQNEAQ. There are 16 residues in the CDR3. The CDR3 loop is CASSLAIRQGTDTQYF. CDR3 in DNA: TGTGCCAGCAGCTTAGCGATACGGCAGGGGACAGATACGCAGTATTTT.

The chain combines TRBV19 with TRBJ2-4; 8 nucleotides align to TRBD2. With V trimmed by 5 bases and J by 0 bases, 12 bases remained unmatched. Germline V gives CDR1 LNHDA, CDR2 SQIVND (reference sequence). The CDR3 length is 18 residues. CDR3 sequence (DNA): TGTGCCAGTAGTCCAAGACCCGGGGGGGGAATAGCCAAAAACATTCAGTACTTC. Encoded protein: CASSPRPGGGIAKNIQYF.

The DNA of the CDR3 is TGTGCCAGCAGCTTCCAGGGCCTAGCGGGGGCACAAGAGACCCAGTACTTC. Translation gives CASSFQGLAGAQETQYF. The gene calls are TRBV7-9 and TRBJ2-5; 10 bases fit TRBD2. With V trimmed by 3 bases and J by 2 bases, 9 bases remained unmatched. The CDR3 has 17 residues. Germline V gives CDR1 SEHNR, CDR2 FQNEAQ (reference sequence). The variable domain in full, with the rest retrieved from reference TRBV7-9 and TRBJ2-5, is DTGVSQNPRHKITKRGQNVTFRCDPISEHNRLYWYRQTLGQGPEFLTYFQNEAQLEKSRLLSDRFSAERPKGSFSTLEIQRTEQGDSAMYLCASSFQGLAGAQETQYFGPGTRLLVL.

The CDR3, as DNA: TGTGCCAGCAGCTTAAGCATGCCTGGCTCCTATAATTCACCCCTCCACTTT. Translating it yields CASSLSMPGSYNSPLHF. This sequence joins TRBV7-2 and TRBJ1-6; D unclear. The CDR3 totals 17 residues. Germline CDR1 SGHTA, CDR2 FQGNSA. With 2 bases removed from V and 0 bases from J, the gap between germline ends came to 11 bases.

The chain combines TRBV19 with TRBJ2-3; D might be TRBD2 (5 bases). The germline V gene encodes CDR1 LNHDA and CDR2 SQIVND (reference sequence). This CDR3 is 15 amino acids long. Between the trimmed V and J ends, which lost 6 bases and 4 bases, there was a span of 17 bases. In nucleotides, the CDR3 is TGTGCCAGTAGATTTCGAGGGTCGGGTGCAGATACGCAGTATTTT. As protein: CASRFRGSGADTQYF.

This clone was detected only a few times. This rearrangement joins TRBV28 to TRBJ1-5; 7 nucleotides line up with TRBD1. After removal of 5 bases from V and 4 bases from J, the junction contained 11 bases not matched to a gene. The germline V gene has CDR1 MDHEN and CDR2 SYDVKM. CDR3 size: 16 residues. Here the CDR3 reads CASSPEQGNLNQPQHF. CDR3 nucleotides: TGTGCCAGCAGTCCGGAACAGGGGAATCTTAATCAGCCCCAGCATTTT.

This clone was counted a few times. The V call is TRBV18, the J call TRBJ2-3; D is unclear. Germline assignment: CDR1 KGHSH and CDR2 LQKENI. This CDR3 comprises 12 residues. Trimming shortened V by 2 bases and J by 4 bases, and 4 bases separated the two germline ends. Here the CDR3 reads CASSPLADTQYF. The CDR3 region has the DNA TGTGCCAGCTCACCATTAGCAGATACGCAGTATTTT. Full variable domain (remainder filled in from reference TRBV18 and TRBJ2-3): NAGVMQNPRHLVRRRGQEARLRCSPMKGHSHVYWYRQLPEEGLKFMVYLQKENIIDESGMPKERFSAEFPKEGPSILRIQQVVRGDSAAYFCASSPLADTQYFGPGTRLTVL.

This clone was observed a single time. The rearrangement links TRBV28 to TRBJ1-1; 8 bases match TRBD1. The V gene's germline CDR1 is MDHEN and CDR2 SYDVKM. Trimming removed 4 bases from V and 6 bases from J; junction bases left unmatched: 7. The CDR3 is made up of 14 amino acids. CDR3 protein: CASSSQGVLPEAFF. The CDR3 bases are TGTGCCAGCAGTTCACAGGGGGTACTCCCTGAAGCTTTCTTT.

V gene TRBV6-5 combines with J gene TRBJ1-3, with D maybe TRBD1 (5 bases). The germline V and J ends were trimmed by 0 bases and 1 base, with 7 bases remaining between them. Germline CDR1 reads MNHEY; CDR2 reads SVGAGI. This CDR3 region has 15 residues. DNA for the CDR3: TGTGCCAGCAGTTACTCGCCAGGGTCTGGAAACACCATATATTTT. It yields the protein CASSYSPGSGNTIYF.

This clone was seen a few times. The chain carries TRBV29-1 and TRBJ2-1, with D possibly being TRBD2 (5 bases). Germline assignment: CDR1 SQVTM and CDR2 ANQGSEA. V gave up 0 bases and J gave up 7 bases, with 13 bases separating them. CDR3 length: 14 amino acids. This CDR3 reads CSVEEGSGWNEQFF. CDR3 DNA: TGCAGCGTTGAAGAAGGGTCGGGGTGGAATGAGCAGTTCTTC.

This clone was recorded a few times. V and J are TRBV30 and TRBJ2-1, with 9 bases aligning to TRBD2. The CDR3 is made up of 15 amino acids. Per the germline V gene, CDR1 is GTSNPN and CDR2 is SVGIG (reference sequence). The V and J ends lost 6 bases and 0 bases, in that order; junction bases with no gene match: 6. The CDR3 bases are TGTGCCTGTAACAGCGGGGGGAGCTCCTACAATGAGCAGTTCTTC. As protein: CACNSGGSSYNEQFF.

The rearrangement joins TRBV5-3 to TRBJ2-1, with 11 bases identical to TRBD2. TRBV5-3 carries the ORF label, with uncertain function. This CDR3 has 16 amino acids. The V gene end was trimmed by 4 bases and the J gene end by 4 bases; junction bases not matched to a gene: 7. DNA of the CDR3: TGTGCCAGAAGCGAGATCGGGACTAGCGGATACAATGAGCAGTTCTTC. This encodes CARSEIGTSGYNEQFF.

This CDR3 is CASSVGGEYYEQYF. DNA for the CDR3: TGTGCCAGCAGCGTAGGGGGGGAGTACTACGAGCAGTACTTC. The rearrangement uses TRBV9 and TRBJ2-7; tentative D call: TRBD2 (6 bases). Germline CDR1 is SGDLS and CDR2 is YYNGEE. The CDR3 has 14 residues. V lost 0 bases and J lost 3, with 10 bases in between.

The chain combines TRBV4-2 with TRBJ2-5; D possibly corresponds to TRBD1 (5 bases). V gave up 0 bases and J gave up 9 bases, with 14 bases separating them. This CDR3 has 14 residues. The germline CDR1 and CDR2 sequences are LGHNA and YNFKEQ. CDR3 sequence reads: CASSQEGVRWAQYF. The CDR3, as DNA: TGTGCCAGCAGCCAAGAAGGGGTCCGGTGGGCCCAGTACTTC.

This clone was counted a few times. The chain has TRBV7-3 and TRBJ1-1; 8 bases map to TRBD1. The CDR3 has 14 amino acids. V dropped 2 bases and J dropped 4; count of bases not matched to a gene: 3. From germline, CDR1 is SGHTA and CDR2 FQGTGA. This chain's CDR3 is CASSLDRGITEAFF. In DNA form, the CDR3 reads TGTGCCAGCAGCTTAGACAGGGGTATCACTGAAGCTTTCTTT.

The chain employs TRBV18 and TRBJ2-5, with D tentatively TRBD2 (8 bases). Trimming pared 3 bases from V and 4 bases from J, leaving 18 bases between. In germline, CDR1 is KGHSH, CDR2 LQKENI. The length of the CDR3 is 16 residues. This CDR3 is CASSPPGGGYSETQYF. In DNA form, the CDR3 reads TGTGCCAGCTCACCGCCGGGAGGGGGCTATTCAGAGACCCAGTACTTC.

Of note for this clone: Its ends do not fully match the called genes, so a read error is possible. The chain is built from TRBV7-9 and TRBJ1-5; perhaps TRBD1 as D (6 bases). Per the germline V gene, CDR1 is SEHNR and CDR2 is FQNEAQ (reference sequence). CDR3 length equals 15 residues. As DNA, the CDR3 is TGTTCCAGCAGCGGGGGGGGCCTCATCAATCAGCCCCAGCATTTT. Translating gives CSSSGGGLINQPQHF. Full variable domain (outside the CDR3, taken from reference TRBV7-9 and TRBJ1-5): DTGVSQNPRHKITKRGQNVTFRCDPISEHNRLYWYRQTLGQGPEFLTYFQNEAQLEKSRLLSDRFSAERPKGSFSTLEIQRTEQGDSAMYLCSSSGGGLINQPQHFGDGTRLSIL.

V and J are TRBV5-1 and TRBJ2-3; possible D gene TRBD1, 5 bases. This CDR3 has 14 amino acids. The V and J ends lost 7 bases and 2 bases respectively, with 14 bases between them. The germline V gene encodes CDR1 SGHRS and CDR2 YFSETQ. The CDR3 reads CASRWGSLTDTQYF. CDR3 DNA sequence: TGCGCCAGCCGCTGGGGCAGCCTCACAGATACGCAGTATTTT.

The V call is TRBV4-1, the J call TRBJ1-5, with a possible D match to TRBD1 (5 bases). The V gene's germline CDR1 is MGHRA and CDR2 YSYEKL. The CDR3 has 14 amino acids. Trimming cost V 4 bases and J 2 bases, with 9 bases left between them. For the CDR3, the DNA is TGCGCCAGCAGCCTGCCGGGGGGCAATCAGCCCCAGCATTTT. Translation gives CASSLPGGNQPQHF.

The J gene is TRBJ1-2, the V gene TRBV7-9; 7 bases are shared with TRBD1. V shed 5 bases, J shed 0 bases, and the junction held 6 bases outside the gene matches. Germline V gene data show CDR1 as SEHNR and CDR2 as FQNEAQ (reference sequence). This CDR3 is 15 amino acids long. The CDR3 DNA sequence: TGTGCCAGCAGCCCAGACAGGGTTGCTAACTATGGCTACACCTTC. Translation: CASSPDRVANYGYTF.

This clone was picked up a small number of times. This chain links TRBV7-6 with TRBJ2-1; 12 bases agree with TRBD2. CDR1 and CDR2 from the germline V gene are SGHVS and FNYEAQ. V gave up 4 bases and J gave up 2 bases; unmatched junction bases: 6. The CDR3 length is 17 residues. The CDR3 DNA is TGTGCCAGCAGCTCCCAACCTAGCGGGGGGGCCTACAATGAGCAGTTCTTC. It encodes CASSSQPSGGAYNEQFF.

The CDR3 DNA follows: TGTGCCAGCACCCTCACCGGGGAGCTGTTTTTT. It codes for CASTLTGELFF. J is TRBJ2-2 and V is TRBV28; D is undetermined. CDR1 and CDR2 from the germline V gene are MDHEN and SYDVKM. The CDR3 consists of 11 residues. The V and J ends lost 7 bases and 4 bases respectively, with 4 bases between them.

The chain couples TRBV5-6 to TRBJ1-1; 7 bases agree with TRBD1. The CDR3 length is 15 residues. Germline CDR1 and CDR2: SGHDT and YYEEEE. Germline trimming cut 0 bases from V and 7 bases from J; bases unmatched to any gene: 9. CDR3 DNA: TGTGCCAGCAGCTTGGCCGGGACAGATCATTATGAAGCTTTCTTT. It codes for CASSLAGTDHYEAFF.

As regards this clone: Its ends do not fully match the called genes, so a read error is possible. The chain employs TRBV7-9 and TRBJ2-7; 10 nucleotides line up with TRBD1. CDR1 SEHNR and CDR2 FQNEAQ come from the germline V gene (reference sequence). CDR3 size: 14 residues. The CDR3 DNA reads TGTTCCAGCAGCTTTTGGGACAGGGGTTACGAGCAGTACTTC. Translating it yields CSSSFWDRGYEQYF.

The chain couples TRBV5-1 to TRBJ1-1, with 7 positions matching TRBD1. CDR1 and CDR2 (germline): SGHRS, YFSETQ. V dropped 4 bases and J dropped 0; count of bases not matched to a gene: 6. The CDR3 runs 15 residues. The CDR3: CASSQTGEMNTEAFF. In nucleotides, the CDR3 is TGCGCCAGCAGCCAAACAGGGGAAATGAACACTGAAGCTTTCTTT.